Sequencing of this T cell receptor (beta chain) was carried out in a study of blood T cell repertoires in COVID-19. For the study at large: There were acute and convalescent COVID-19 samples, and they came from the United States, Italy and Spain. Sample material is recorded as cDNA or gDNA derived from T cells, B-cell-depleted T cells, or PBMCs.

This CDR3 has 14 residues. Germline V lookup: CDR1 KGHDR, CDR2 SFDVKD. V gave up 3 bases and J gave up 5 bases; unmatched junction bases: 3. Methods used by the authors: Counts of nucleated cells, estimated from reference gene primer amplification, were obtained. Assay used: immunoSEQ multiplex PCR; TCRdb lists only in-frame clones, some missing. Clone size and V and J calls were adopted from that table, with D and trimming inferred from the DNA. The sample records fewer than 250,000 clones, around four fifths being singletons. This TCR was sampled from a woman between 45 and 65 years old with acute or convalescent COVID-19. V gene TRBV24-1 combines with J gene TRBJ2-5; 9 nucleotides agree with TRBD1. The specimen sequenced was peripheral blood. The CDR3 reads CATSDTTGGETQYF. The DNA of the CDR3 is TGTGCCACCAGTGATACGACAGGGGGGGAGACCCAGTACTTC.